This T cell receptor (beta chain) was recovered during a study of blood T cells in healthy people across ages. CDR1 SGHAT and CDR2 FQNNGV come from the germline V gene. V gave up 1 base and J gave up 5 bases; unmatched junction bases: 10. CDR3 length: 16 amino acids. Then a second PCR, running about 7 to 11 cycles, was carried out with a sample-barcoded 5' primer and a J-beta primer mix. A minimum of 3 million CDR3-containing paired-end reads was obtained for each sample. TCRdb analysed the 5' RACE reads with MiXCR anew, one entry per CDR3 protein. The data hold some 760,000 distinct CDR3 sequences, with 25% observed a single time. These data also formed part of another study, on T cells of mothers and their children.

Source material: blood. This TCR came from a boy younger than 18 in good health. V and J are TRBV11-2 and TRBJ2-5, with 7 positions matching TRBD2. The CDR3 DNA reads TGTGCCAGCAGCTTAGTTGGGGACGGGGGGTCGGAGACCCAGTACTTC. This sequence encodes CASSLVGDGGSETQYF.